These 32 T cell receptor beta chains came from one sample sequenced in a study of CD8 T cells in ankylosing spondylitis (dated by TCRdb to 2015 to 2018). Receptor libraries were prepared by 5' RACE. TCRdb records Illumina HiSeq 2500 as the sequencer. The public reads were reprocessed in TCRdb via fastp at Q25 and MiXCR, keeping in-frame beta chains. Duplicate CDR3 protein sequences are folded into a single record with the most common DNA and genes. For this sample there are under 150,000 distinct CDR3 sequences; around 10% appear just once. The ten most abundant clones make up around 4.1% of the sample. The specimen was blood, either unsorted or a sorted T cell fraction (not recorded which). These receptors were taken from a female donor with ankylosing spondylitis or in good health (not recorded which).

In its sample, this clonotype was seen a few times. V usage is TRBV18 and J usage is TRBJ2-5; D gene ambiguous. The CDR3 has 11 residues. V lost 2 bases and J 5 bases, leaving 3 bases between the germline ends. Germline V gene lookup returns CDR1 KGHSH and CDR2 LQKENI. In DNA, the CDR3 is TGTGCCAGCTCACCATGGGAGACCCAGTACTTC. This gives the protein CASSPWETQYF.

This clonotype occurred many times. J is TRBJ2-7 and V is TRBV20-1; 7 bases are shared with TRBD1. The V gene end was trimmed by 6 bases and the J gene end by 4 bases; junction bases not matched to a gene: 6. The CDR3 spans 12 residues. Germline V gives CDR1 DFQATT, CDR2 SNEGSKA (reference sequence). CDR3 sequence reads: CSAKGQRYEQYF. As DNA, the CDR3 is TGCAGTGCGAAGGGACAGCGGTACGAGCAGTACTTC.

This clonotype was seen at least ten times. The chain joins TRBV5-1 to TRBJ2-2; 8 bases are shared with TRBD1. This CDR3 is built from 14 residues. The V and J ends lost 3 bases and 3 bases, in that order; junction bases with no gene match: 1. CDR1 is SGHRS and CDR2 is YFSETQ in the germline V gene. The CDR3 protein is CASSSQGDTGELFF. The CDR3 DNA follows: TGCGCCAGCAGCTCACAGGGGGACACCGGGGAGCTGTTTTTT.

This clonotype has a count of ten or more. This sequence joins TRBV6-2 or TRBV6-3 and TRBJ2-1; D possibly corresponds to TRBD2 (6 bases). The V end lost 6 bases, the J end lost 9 bases, and 21 bases lay between the germline ends. Per germline, CDR1 MNHEY and CDR2 SVGEGT. The CDR3 spans 15 residues. DNA of the CDR3: TGTGCCAGCAGGACATGGACAAGCCTCGGGGGTGAGCAGTTCTTC. Translation gives CASRTWTSLGGEQFF.

The chain employs TRBV28 and TRBJ2-1; D might be TRBD2 (5 bases). CDR1 and CDR2 (germline): MDHEN, SYDVKM. The CDR3 length is 15 residues. V was shortened by 8 bases and J by 6 bases, with 20 bases between the two germline ends. CDR3 amino acids: CASSLGRVDGNEQFF. The CDR3, as DNA: TGTGCCAGCTCCTTAGGGCGGGTAGATGGCAATGAGCAGTTCTTC.

Of note for this clonotype: Possible read error: a much larger clone is one base away. The chain carries TRBV19 and TRBJ2-1; D gene unclear. The germline V and J ends were trimmed by 9 bases and 8 bases, with 17 bases remaining between them. Germline CDR1 reads LNHDA; CDR2 reads SQIVND (reference sequence). This CDR3 region has 13 residues. CDR3 residues: CARSPDFDYEQFF. Here the CDR3 DNA reads TGTGCCAGGAGCCCCGACTTCGACTATGAGCAGTTCTTC. Based on the CDR3 plus reference TRBV19 and TRBJ2-1, the full variable domain is DGGITQSPKYLFRKEGQNVTLSCEQNLNHDAMYWYRQDPGQGLRLIYYSQIVNDFQKGDIAEGYSVSREKKESFPLTVTSAQKNPTAFYLCARSPDFDYEQFFGPGTRLTVL.

This clonotype has a single count. This may arise from a read error, as a much more abundant clone is one base away. J is TRBJ1-2 and V is TRBV5-6; no firm D call. Germline loops: CDR1 SGHDT, CDR2 YYEEEE. The length of the CDR3 is 14 residues. Trimming removed 0 bases at V and 8 bases at J, with 14 bases between. In DNA form, the CDR3 reads TGTGCCAGCAGCTTGGATCAGAGGGCGCGGGGCTACACCTTC. This codes for CASSLDQRARGYTF.

This clonotype was picked up many times. The chain joins TRBV7-2 to TRBJ2-1; maybe TRBD2 (5 bases). Germline lookup yields CDR1 SGHTA and CDR2 FQGNSA. V lost 2 bases and J 7 bases, leaving 12 bases between the germline ends. This CDR3 comprises 14 residues. The CDR3 sequence is CASSLTSGWNEQFF. CDR3 nucleotide sequence: TGTGCCAGCAGCTTAACGAGCGGCTGGAATGAGCAGTTCTTC.

This clonotype has a handful of counts. This rearrangement joins TRBV29-1 to TRBJ1-1; D ambiguous. Per germline, CDR1 SQVTM and CDR2 ANQGSEA. The CDR3 totals 12 residues. V lost 5 bases, J lost 5 bases, and 12 bases lay in between. CDR3 DNA: TGCAGCGTTATTCTGGGGTGGACTGAAGCTTTCTTT. Protein: CSVILGWTEAFF.

The chain is built from TRBV19 and TRBJ2-3; D assignment may be TRBD1 or TRBD2 (7 bases each). The V and J ends lost 2 bases and 0 bases respectively, with 15 bases between them. CDR1 and CDR2 from the germline V gene are LNHDA and SQIVND (reference sequence). The CDR3 is 17 residues long. CDR3 loop: CASSIRGEGASTDTQYF. In DNA form, the CDR3 reads TGTGCCAGTAGTATAAGAGGGGAGGGGGCTAGCACAGATACGCAGTATTTT.

The table lists this clonotype with many counts. This chain connects TRBV27 to TRBJ2-6; D unclear. Germline V lookup: CDR1 MNHEY, CDR2 SMNVEV (reference sequence). The CDR3 loop spans 15 amino acids. Trimming stripped 7 bases from V and 0 bases from J, with 10 bases between. As DNA, the CDR3 is TGTGCCAGCACCCAGACCTTCTCTGGGGCCAACGTCCTGACTTTC. This translates into CASTQTFSGANVLTF.

In this sample, this clonotype turned up many times. The chain employs TRBV7-9 and TRBJ1-1; 11 nucleotides match TRBD1. J gave up 3 bases and V 11 bases, and 2 bases lay outside the gene matches. From germline, CDR1 is SEHNR and CDR2 FQNEAQ (reference sequence). This CDR3 spans 12 amino acids. CDR3 DNA: TGTGCCGGACAGGGGGCCTACACTGAAGCTTTCTTT. Amino acid sequence: CAGQGAYTEAFF.

This clonotype was detected ten times or more. The chain recombines TRBV12-3 or TRBV12-4 with TRBJ1-1; TRBD1 is a possible D gene (6 bases). This CDR3 region has 13 residues. The V and J ends lost 0 bases and 7 bases respectively, with 9 bases between them. CDR3 in DNA: TGTGCCAGCAGTTTAGCGGGGGGCGGTGAAGCTTTCTTT. Its translation: CASSLAGGGEAFF.

This clonotype showed up many times. The chain employs TRBV6-5 and TRBJ2-1, with D uncertain. CDR1 and CDR2 (germline): MNHEY, SVGAGI. The V end lost 0 bases, the J end lost 0 bases, and 12 bases lay between the germline ends. This CDR3 region has 17 residues. The CDR3 coding sequence is TGTGCCAGCAGTTACTCGAAAACAACCTTCTCCTACAATGAGCAGTTCTTC. Translating gives CASSYSKTTFSYNEQFF.

This clonotype has ten or more counts. J is TRBJ2-7 and V is TRBV6-1; D possibly corresponds to TRBD1 (6 bases). The length of the CDR3 is 15 residues. The germline gives CDR1 MNHNS, CDR2 SASEGT. V was trimmed by 8 bases and J by 3 bases, leaving 20 bases between them. CDR3 loop: CASARDAGEYYEQYF. The CDR3 DNA is TGTGCCAGCGCCCGGGATGCAGGGGAATACTACGAGCAGTACTTC.

In this sample, this clonotype turned up many times. The chain is built from TRBV20-1 and TRBJ2-1; D might be TRBD2 (7 bases). The CDR3 contains 14 residues. Germline CDR1 DFQATT, CDR2 SNEGSKA (reference sequence). V shed 7 bases and J shed 5 bases, with 18 bases lying between them. Here the CDR3 reads CSVKGGAGNNEQFF. The CDR3 DNA sequence: TGCAGTGTTAAGGGGGGAGCGGGAAACAATGAGCAGTTCTTC.

This clonotype has only a few counts. The chain uses TRBV28 and TRBJ2-7, with D unresolved. The CDR3 runs to 14 residues. In germline, CDR1 is MDHEN, CDR2 SYDVKM. V lost 3 bases and J 0 bases, leaving 9 bases between the germline ends. CDR3 bases: TGTGCCAGCAGTTTGCCGGAGTACTCCTACGAGCAGTACTTC. Translated: CASSLPEYSYEQYF. The entire variable domain, with the rest obtained from reference TRBV28 and TRBJ2-7, is as follows: DVKVTQSSRYLVKRTGEKVFLECVQDMDHENMFWYRQDPGLGLRLIYFSYDVKMKEKGDIPEGYSVSREKKERFSLILESASTNQTSMYLCASSLPEYSYEQYFGPGTRLTVT.

This clonotype was found many times. V and J are TRBV2 and TRBJ2-1; D may be TRBD2 (5 bases). Germline loops: CDR1 SNHLY, CDR2 FYNNEI. The CDR3 spans 15 residues. The V end was cut by 5 bases, the J end by 4 bases, with 15 bases between. The CDR3 is CASSPGLPQYNEQFF. The CDR3 nucleotides read TGTGCCAGCAGTCCCGGACTCCCTCAATACAATGAGCAGTTCTTC.

In this sample, this clonotype turned up many times. The V and J genes are TRBV7-2 and TRBJ2-7; D call uncertain. V shed 4 bases and J shed 2 bases, with 18 bases lying between them. The CDR3 is 16 amino acids. In germline, CDR1 is SGHTA, CDR2 FQGNSA. In DNA form, the CDR3 reads TGTGCCAGCAGCTCCCCCAAGTTGAGTCCTGCCTACGAGCAGTACTTC. This translates into CASSSPKLSPAYEQYF.

This clonotype was found many times. The genes are TRBV5-1 and TRBJ1-5; D is ambiguous. V was clipped by 0 bases and J by 6 bases, with 10 bases between them. The CDR3 runs 14 residues. CDR1 is SGHRS and CDR2 is YFSETQ in the germline V gene. As DNA, the CDR3 is TGCGCCAGCAGCTTGGAAGGTCTCGGTCAGCCCCAGCATTTT. Its protein is CASSLEGLGQPQHF.

This clonotype was recorded many times. For the CDR3, the DNA is TGTGCCAGCAGCTTCTTAGCGGGAGGGCCCCACGAGCAGTACTTC. Residues: CASSFLAGGPHEQYF. The chain has TRBV7-6 and TRBJ2-7; TRBD2 aligns across 11 bases. The CDR3 has 15 amino acids. Germline V lookup: CDR1 SGHVS, CDR2 FNYEAQ. V lost 3 bases and J lost 5; bases outside the gene matches: 6.

With respect to this clonotype: A read error may produce the germline difference seen at one junction end. V usage is TRBV15 and J usage is TRBJ2-2; tentative D call: TRBD2 (6 bases). Germline CDR1 LNHNV, CDR2 YYDKDF (reference sequence). The CDR3 loop spans 15 amino acids. For the CDR3, the DNA is TGTGCCACCAGTAGAGAAGGCAGGGAGGAGGGGGAGCTGTTTTTT. It is translated as CATSREGREEGELFF.

This clonotype was counted ten times or more. V gene TRBV5-1 combines with J gene TRBJ1-3; D is perhaps TRBD1 (5 bases). There are 16 residues in the CDR3. Trimming removed 4 bases at V and 4 bases at J, with 18 bases between. Germline lookup yields CDR1 SGHRS and CDR2 YFSETQ. CDR3 sequence: CASSADVQGGGNTIYF. CDR3 nucleotide sequence: TGCGCCAGCAGCGCAGACGTTCAGGGCGGAGGAAACACCATATATTTT.

Many counts were recorded for this clonotype. The rearrangement uses TRBV12-3 or TRBV12-4 and TRBJ2-3; D ambiguous. The V gene lost 6 bases and the J gene lost 1 base, with 14 bases spanning the gap. This CDR3 contains 15 residues. The CDR3 here is CASSRTAGGTDTQYF. In DNA form, the CDR3 reads TGTGCCAGCAGCCGGACGGCAGGAGGCACAGATACGCAGTATTTT.

This clonotype was observed a handful of times. This chain joins TRBV12-3 or TRBV12-4 and TRBJ2-7, with D tentatively TRBD2 (6 bases). V was trimmed by 6 bases and J by 3 bases, leaving 15 bases between them. CDR3 size: 14 residues. CDR3 sequence: CASRGAGRSYEQYF. The CDR3 bases are TGTGCCAGCAGAGGCGCGGGACGGAGCTACGAGCAGTACTTC.

The chain recombines TRBV12-3 or TRBV12-4 with TRBJ1-6; D perhaps matches TRBD1 (6 bases). This CDR3 has 16 residues. Trimming shortened V by 6 bases and J by 9 bases, and 21 bases separated the two germline ends. The CDR3 DNA sequence: TGTGCCAGCAGACCAACAGGGTCCGGTATGTCTTCACCCCTCCACTTT. Its translation is CASRPTGSGMSSPLHF.

This clonotype has at least ten counts. The J gene is TRBJ2-2, the V gene TRBV5-1, with D possibly TRBD2 on 5 matching bases. Germline values: CDR1 SGHRS, CDR2 YFSETQ. The CDR3 length is 16 residues. V was trimmed by 7 bases and J by 5 bases, leaving 21 bases between them. This CDR3 reads CASWPSLGVQTGELFF. CDR3 DNA sequence: TGCGCCAGCTGGCCCTCCCTCGGGGTACAGACCGGGGAGCTGTTTTTT.

This clonotype has a count of ten or more. The V call is TRBV24-1, the J call TRBJ2-1; a weak D match, TRBD2 (6 bases). The CDR3 extends over 13 amino acids. V gave up 5 bases and J gave up 9 bases, with 13 bases separating them. Germline V gene lookup returns CDR1 KGHDR and CDR2 SFDVKD. The CDR3 protein is CATSAPGESEQFF. CDR3 bases: TGTGCCACCAGTGCCCCGGGAGAAAGTGAGCAGTTCTTC.

This clonotype was counted ten times or more. The rearrangement uses TRBV20-1 and TRBJ2-2, with D possibly matching TRBD2 (5 bases). V was trimmed by 2 bases and J by 3 bases, leaving 10 bases between them. CDR3 length: 14 amino acids. The V gene's germline CDR1 is DFQATT and CDR2 SNEGSKA (reference sequence). CDR3 sequence: CSARSSADTGELFF. CDR3 bases: TGCAGTGCTAGAAGTAGCGCCGACACCGGGGAGCTGTTTTTT.

The chain is built from TRBV5-6 and TRBJ2-3; D remains unclear. There are 15 residues in the CDR3. V lost 2 bases to trimming and J lost 3 bases, with 13 bases between them. Germline V CDR1 and CDR2: SGHDT, YYEEEE. The CDR3 reads CASSLVSEMTDTQYF. The CDR3 DNA reads as TGTGCCAGCAGCTTAGTCTCAGAGATGACAGATACGCAGTATTTT.

This clonotype was detected a few times. V and J are TRBV24-1 and TRBJ2-7; the D is unclear. The CDR3 covers 12 residues. Germline CDR1 is KGHDR and CDR2 is SFDVKD. V gave up 5 bases and J gave up 6 bases, with 10 bases separating them. The CDR3 nucleotides are TGTGCCACCAGTGGCTTGAACGGCGAGCAGTACTTC. It codes for CATSGLNGEQYF.

This clonotype was counted many times. V and J are TRBV29-1 and TRBJ1-1; tentative D call: TRBD1 (5 bases). There are 14 residues in the CDR3. Germline V lookup: CDR1 SQVTM, CDR2 ANQGSEA. V lost 5 bases and J 0 bases, leaving 13 bases between the germline ends. CDR3 loop: CSVIQANMNTEAFF. CDR3 DNA: TGCAGCGTTATACAGGCAAATATGAACACTGAAGCTTTCTTT.